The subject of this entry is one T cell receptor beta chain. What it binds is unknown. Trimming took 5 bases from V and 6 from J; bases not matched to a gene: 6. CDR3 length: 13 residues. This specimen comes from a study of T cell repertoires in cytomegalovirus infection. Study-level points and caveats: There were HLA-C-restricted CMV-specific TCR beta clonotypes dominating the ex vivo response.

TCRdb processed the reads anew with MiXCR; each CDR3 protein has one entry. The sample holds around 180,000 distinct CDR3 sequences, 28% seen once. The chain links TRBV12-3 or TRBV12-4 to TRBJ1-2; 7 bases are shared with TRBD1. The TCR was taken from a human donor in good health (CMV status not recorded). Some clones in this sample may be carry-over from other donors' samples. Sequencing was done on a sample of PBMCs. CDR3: CASSIRQGDGYTF. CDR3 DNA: TGTGCCAGCAGTATTAGACAGGGAGATGGCTACACCTTC.